A selection of T cell receptor beta chains follows, all from one sample in a study of patients and donors after allogeneic stem cell transplantation. Each CDR3 protein is one row after TCRdb ran MiXCR on the RT-PCR reads. The data show about 150,000 distinct CDR3 sequences, with 30% to 45% seen just once and roughly 50% held by the top ten. The sample consisted of blood, either unsorted or a sorted T cell fraction (not recorded which). Every receptor here comes from a human donor who was either an allogeneic HSCT recipient or a stem cell or donor lymphocyte infusion donor (not recorded which). It is not recorded whose cells these are; they may come from a transplant donor. The CDR3 runs from the conserved cysteine through the conserved F or W. D genes are given only for firm matches. Clone size, where shown, is once, few, many, or a class for clones that have expanded.

.	.	TRBV7-2	TRBJ1-2	CASSPEIQNYGYTF	TGTGCCAGCAGCCCAGAGATACAAAACTATGGCTACACCTTC
.	.	TRBV2	TRBJ1-1	CASSEAGGALTEAFF	TGTGCCAGCAGTGAAGCCGGGGGCGCACTTACTGAAGCTTTCTTT
.	few	TRBV5-8	TRBJ1-1	CASSLRTSSGTEAFF	TGTGCCAGCAGCTTACGAACTTCCTCGGGCACTGAAGCTTTCTTT
TRBD1	many	TRBV20-1	TRBJ1-2	CSAPGQGGYGYTF	TGCAGTGCCCCCGGACAGGGGGGTTATGGCTACACCTTC
TRBD1	.	TRBV18	TRBJ2-7	CASSPPPARGRFYEQYF	TGTGCCAGCTCACCACCGCCTGCAAGGGGGCGGTTTTACGAGCAGTACTTC
.	many	TRBV10-3	TRBJ1-1	CAISEIRGAGNTEAFF	TGTGCCATCAGTGAGATCCGCGGGGCGGGTAACACTGAAGCTTTCTTT
.	.	TRBV4-3	TRBJ1-1	CASSQAGYTEAFF	TGCGCCAGCAGCCAAGCGGGTTACACTGAAGCTTTCTTT
.	.	TRBV6-2/TRBV6-3	TRBJ1-5	CASSVRTDYSNQPQHF	TGTGCCAGCAGTGTCCGGACAGATTATAGCAATCAGCCCCAGCATTTT
.	.	TRBV11-2	TRBJ2-2	CASSLGGVGTGELFF	TGTGCCAGCAGCTTAGGGGGCGTTGGGACCGGGGAGCTGTTTTTT
TRBD2	.	TRBV3-1	TRBJ2-3	CASSYTSGGITDTQYF	TGTGCCAGCAGCTACACTAGCGGGGGGATCACAGATACGCAGTATTTT
.	few	TRBV4-1	TRBJ2-4	CASSQVEGRIAKNIQYF	TGCGCCAGCAGCCAAGTGGAGGGGAGAATAGCCAAAAACATTCAGTACTTC
TRBD1	few	TRBV28	TRBJ2-7	CASKPTRQGRGSYEQYF	TGTGCCAGCAAACCTACCCGACAGGGCCGAGGCTCCTACGAGCAGTACTTC
TRBD1	few	TRBV6-2/TRBV6-3	TRBJ2-3	CASSYTGTGHPDTQYF	TGTGCCAGCAGTTACACCGGGACAGGGCACCCAGATACGCAGTATTTT
TRBD1	.	TRBV27	TRBJ1-6	CASSLLGQGGSPLHF	TGTGCCAGCAGTTTACTCGGACAGGGAGGCTCACCCCTCCACTTT
TRBD1	.	TRBV6-2/TRBV6-3	TRBJ1-5	CASSWPGQGNPSNQPQHF	TGTGCCAGCAGTTGGCCGGGACAGGGGAATCCGAGCAATCAGCCCCAGCATTTT
.	.	TRBV12-3/TRBV12-4	TRBJ1-2	CASSFKRTNYGYTF	TGTGCCAGCAGTTTCAAGAGGACTAACTATGGCTACACCTTC
.	.	TRBV9	TRBJ1-5	CASSLGGRWNQPQHF	TGTGCCAGCAGTCTCGGAGGACGGTGGAATCAGCCCCAGCATTTT
TRBD1	once	TRBV7-8	TRBJ2-5	CASSSPTGVQYF	TGTGCCAGCAGCTCCCCCACAGGGGTCCAGTACTTC
TRBD2	few	TRBV2	TRBJ2-1	CASSEIAGRGDEQFF	TGTGCCAGCAGTGAAATAGCGGGGAGGGGCGATGAGCAGTTCTTC
TRBD1	few	TRBV20-1	TRBJ1-2	CSAPRGLDYGYTF	TGCAGTGCTCCCAGGGGGCTTGACTATGGCTACACCTTC
.	many	TRBV29-1	TRBJ1-1	CSVENRSWGLNTEAFF	TGCAGCGTTGAAAATCGATCCTGGGGGCTGAACACTGAAGCTTTCTTT
.	.	TRBV29-1	TRBJ1-1	CSVEGGWSNTEAFF	TGCAGCGTTGAAGGGGGGTGGTCGAACACTGAAGCTTTCTTT
.	.	TRBV5-1	TRBJ2-5	CASSLNPLDSQETQYF	TGCGCCAGCAGCTTAAATCCTTTGGACAGCCAAGAGACCCAGTACTTC
.	few	TRBV12-3/TRBV12-4	TRBJ2-5	CASSLNKETQYF	TGTGCCAGCAGTTTAAACAAGGAGACCCAGTACTTC
.	.	TRBV7-2	TRBJ1-4	CASSYPSREKLFF	TGTGCCAGCAGCTACCCGTCCAGGGAAAAACTGTTTTTT
TRBD2	.	TRBV6-5	TRBJ2-3	CASSAGGRTDTQYF	TGTGCCAGCAGTGCGGGGGGGCGCACAGATACGCAGTATTTT
.	.	TRBV5-1	TRBJ1-2	CASSLGQIHYGYTF	TGCGCCAGCAGCTTGGGGCAGATCCACTATGGCTACACCTTC
.	.	TRBV5-6	TRBJ1-2	CASSTAGVNYGYTF	TGTGCCAGCAGCACGGCAGGGGTCAACTATGGCTACACCTTC
.	few	TRBV12-3/TRBV12-4	TRBJ1-1	CASSLAEAFF	TGTGCCAGCAGTTTAGCCGAAGCTTTCTTT
TRBD2	.	TRBV7-3	TRBJ2-1	CASSPGTSTFGEQFF	TGTGCCAGCAGCCCCGGGACTAGTACTTTCGGTGAGCAGTTCTTC
TRBD1	.	TRBV12-3/TRBV12-4	TRBJ1-1	CASSRIDRADTEAFF	TGTGCCAGCTCCCGCATCGACAGGGCGGACACTGAAGCTTTCTTT
.	few	TRBV12-3/TRBV12-4	TRBJ1-5	CASSFNRIDQPQHF	TGTGCCAGCAGTTTTAACCGCATAGATCAGCCCCAGCATTTT
TRBD1	.	TRBV12-3/TRBV12-4	TRBJ1-1	CASSSDRVALATEAFF	TGTGCCAGCAGTTCGGACAGGGTGGCCCTGGCCACTGAAGCTTTCTTT
.	.	TRBV10-1	TRBJ2-5	CASSKTLQETQYF	TGCGCCAGCAGTAAGACACTCCAAGAGACCCAGTACTTC
TRBD1	.	TRBV29-1	TRBJ2-2	CSVVDRGLAGELFF	TGCAGCGTCGTGGACAGGGGGCTCGCCGGGGAGCTGTTTTTT
.	.	TRBV12-3/TRBV12-4	TRBJ1-2	CASSLPRPNYGYTF	TGTGCCAGCAGTCTCCCGAGGCCTAACTATGGCTACACCTTC
.	few	TRBV6-6	TRBJ2-5	CASSYSGDQETQYF	TGTGCCAGCAGTTACTCGGGCGACCAAGAGACCCAGTACTTC
.	few	TRBV3-1	TRBJ1-1	CASSREGRWTDAFF	TGTGCCAGCAGCCGAGAGGGGAGGTGGACTGATGCTTTCTTT
.	few	TRBV7-8	TRBJ1-6	CASSLDTAEVAPLHF	TGTGCCAGCAGCTTAGACACCGCGGAAGTGGCACCCCTCCACTTT
.	.	TRBV7-3	TRBJ1-1	CASSLDPGGNTEAFF	TGTGCCAGCAGCTTGGATCCGGGGGGAAACACTGAAGCTTTCTTT
.	few	TRBV28	TRBJ1-6	CASSFTGINSPLHF	TGTGCCAGCAGTTTTACAGGGATTAATTCACCCCTCCACTTT
.	.	TRBV6-5	TRBJ2-2	CASSYSWDTNTGELFF	TGTGCCAGCAGTTACTCTTGGGACACGAACACCGGGGAGCTGTTTTTT
TRBD1	.	TRBV20-1	TRBJ1-2	CSAMGQWNGYTF	TGCAGTGCTATGGGACAGTGGAATGGCTACACCTTC
.	few	TRBV28	TRBJ2-1	CASSLVTLGGFYNEQFF	TGTGCCAGCAGCCTTGTGACCTTAGGTGGGTTCTACAATGAGCAGTTCTTC
.	once	TRBV7-8	TRBJ2-3	CASSRLGDTQYF	TGTGCCAGCAGCCGACTAGGAGATACGCAGTATTTT
.	few	TRBV25-1	TRBJ1-1	CASSSGQPLGTEAFF	TGTGCCAGCAGTAGTGGACAGCCGCTGGGCACTGAAGCTTTCTTT
.	.	TRBV12-3/TRBV12-4	TRBJ1-1	CAGNGGNTEAFF	TGTGCCGGCAATGGAGGGAACACTGAAGCTTTCTTT
.	.	TRBV27	TRBJ2-1	CASSWDNEQFF	TGTGCCAGCAGCTGGGATAATGAGCAGTTCTTC
.	.	TRBV7-9	TRBJ1-2	CASSSVQLMPPGYTF	TGTGCCAGCAGCTCCGTCCAACTCATGCCACCTGGCTACACCTTC
.	.	TRBV12-3/TRBV12-4	TRBJ1-1	CASSTNGYTEAFF	TGTGCCAGCAGCACAAACGGGTACACTGAAGCTTTCTTT
TRBD1	.	TRBV12-3/TRBV12-4	TRBJ1-2	CASSFTRDRGFIYGYTF	TGTGCCAGCAGTTTTACCCGAGACAGGGGATTTATTTACGGCTACACCTTC